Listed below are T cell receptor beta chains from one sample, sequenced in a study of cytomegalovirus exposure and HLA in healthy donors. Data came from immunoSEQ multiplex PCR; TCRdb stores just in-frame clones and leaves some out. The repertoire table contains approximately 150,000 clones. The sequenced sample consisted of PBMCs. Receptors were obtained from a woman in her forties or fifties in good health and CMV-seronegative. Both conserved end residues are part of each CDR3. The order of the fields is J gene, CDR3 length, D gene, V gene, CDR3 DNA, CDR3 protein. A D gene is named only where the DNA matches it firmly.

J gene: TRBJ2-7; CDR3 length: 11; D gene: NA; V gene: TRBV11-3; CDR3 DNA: TGTGCCAGCAGCCTTCAGGCCGAGCAGTACTTC; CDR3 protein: CASSLQAEQYF
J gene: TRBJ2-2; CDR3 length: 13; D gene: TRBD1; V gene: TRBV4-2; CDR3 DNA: TGTGCCAGCAGCCCACAGGGGGCCGGGGAGCTGTTTTTT; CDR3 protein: CASSPQGAGELFF
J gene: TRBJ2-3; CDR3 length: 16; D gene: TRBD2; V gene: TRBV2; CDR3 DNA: TGTGCCAGCATCCCCCGGCGGGGGAGAACCACAGATACGCAGTATTTT; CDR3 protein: CASIPRRGRTTDTQYF
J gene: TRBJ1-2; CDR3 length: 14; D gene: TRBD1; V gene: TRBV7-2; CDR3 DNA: TGTGCCAGCAGCTCGGCGACAGGGGGCTACGGCTACACCTTC; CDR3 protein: CASSSATGGYGYTF
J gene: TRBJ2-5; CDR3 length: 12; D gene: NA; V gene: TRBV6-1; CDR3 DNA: TGTGCCAGCAGTGCCAGGGGAGAGACCCAGTACTTC; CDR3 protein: CASSARGETQYF
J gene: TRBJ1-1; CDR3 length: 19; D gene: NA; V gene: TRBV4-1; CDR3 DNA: TGCGCCAGCAGCCAAATGCCCGGGCAGGGTTTTGTTTGGAACACTGAAGCTTTCTTT; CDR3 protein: CASSQMPGQGFVWNTEAFF
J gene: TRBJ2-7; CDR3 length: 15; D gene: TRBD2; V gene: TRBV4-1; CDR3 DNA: TGCGCCAGCAGCCAAGGGGCGGGGGGGTCCTACGAGCAGTACTTC; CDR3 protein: CASSQGAGGSYEQYF
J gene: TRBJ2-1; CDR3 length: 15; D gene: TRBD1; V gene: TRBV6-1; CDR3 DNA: TGTGCCAGCAGTGAAATCCGGGACAGATACAATGAGCAGTTCTTC; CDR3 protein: CASSEIRDRYNEQFF
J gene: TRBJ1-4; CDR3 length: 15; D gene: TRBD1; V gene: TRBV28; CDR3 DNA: TGTGCCAGCAAAGAGGCAGGGGGCATGAATGAAAAACTGTTTTTT; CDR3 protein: CASKEAGGMNEKLFF
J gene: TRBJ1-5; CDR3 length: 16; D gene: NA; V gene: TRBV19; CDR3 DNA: TGTGCCAGTAGTATAGGAGCGTCGGCAGCGACTCAGCCCCAGCATTTT; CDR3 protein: CASSIGASAATQPQHF
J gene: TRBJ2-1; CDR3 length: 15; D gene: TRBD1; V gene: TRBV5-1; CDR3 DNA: TGCGCCAGCAGCCTGCCTCCGGACAGGGGAAATGAGCAGTTCTTC; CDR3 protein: CASSLPPDRGNEQFF
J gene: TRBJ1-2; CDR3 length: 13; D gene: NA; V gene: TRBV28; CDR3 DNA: TGTGCCAGCAGTTTTAACGCGATTAACGGCTACACCTTC; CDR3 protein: CASSFNAINGYTF
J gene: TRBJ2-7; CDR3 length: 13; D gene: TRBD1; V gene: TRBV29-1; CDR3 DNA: TGCAGCGCCCGAGGGACAGGCCCTAACGAGCAGTACTTC; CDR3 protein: CSARGTGPNEQYF
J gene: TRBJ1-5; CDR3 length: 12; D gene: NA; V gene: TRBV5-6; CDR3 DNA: TGTGCCAGCAGCTTGTGGTCCGGGCCCCAGCATTTT; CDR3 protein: CASSLWSGPQHF
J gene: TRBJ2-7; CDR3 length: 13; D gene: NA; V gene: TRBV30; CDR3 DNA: TGTGCCTGGAGTCGACAGGATTCTTACGAGCAGTACTTC; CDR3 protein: CAWSRQDSYEQYF
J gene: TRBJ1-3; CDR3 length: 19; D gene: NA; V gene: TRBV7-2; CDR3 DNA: TGTGCCAGCAGCCGAACCATGCTTGGCGGGCCCCTCTCTGGAAACACCATATATTTT; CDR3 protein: CASSRTMLGGPLSGNTIYF
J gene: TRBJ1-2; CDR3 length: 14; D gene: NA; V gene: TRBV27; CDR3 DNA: TGTGCCAGCAGTCTCGGGGGGAGCCCCTATGGCTACACCTTC; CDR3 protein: CASSLGGSPYGYTF
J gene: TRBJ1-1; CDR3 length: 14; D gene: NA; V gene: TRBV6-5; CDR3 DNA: TGTGCCAGCAGTTACTCGGAGGGCAACACTGAAGCTTTCTTT; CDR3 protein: CASSYSEGNTEAFF
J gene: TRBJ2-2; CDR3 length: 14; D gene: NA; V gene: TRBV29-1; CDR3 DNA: TGCAGCGTTGTAACGAGCGGGAACACCGGGGAGCTGTTTTTT; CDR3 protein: CSVVTSGNTGELFF
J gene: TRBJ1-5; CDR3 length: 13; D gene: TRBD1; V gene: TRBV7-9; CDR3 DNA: TGTGCCAGCAGCCCAAGGGGGCATCAGCCCCAGCATTTT; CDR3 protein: CASSPRGHQPQHF
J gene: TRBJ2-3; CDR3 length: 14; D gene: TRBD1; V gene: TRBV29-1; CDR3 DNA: TGCAGCGTCCCGGGACAGACTTACACAGATACGCAGTATTTT; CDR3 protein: CSVPGQTYTDTQYF
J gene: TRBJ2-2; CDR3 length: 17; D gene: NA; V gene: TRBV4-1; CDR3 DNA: TGCGCCAGCAGCCAAGATCCCCTTAGCGCGAACACCGGGGAGCTGTTTTTT; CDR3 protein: CASSQDPLSANTGELFF
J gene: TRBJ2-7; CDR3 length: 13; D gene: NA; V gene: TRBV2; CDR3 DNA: TGTGCCAGCAGTGACGGCAGGGTCTACGAGCAGTACTTC; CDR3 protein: CASSDGRVYEQYF
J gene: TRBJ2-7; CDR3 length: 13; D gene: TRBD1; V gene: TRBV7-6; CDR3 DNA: TGTGCCAGCAGCCGTGGACAGGGGTACGAGCAGTACTTC; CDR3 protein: CASSRGQGYEQYF
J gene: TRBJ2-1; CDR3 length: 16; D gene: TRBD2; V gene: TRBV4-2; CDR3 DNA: TGTGCCAGCAGCCCCCGACTAGCGGGGGGGCATAATGAGCAGTTCTTC; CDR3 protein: CASSPRLAGGHNEQFF
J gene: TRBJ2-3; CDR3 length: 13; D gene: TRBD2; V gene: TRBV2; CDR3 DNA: TGTGCCAGCACTAGTGGGGGGGCAGATACGCAGTATTTT; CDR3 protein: CASTSGGADTQYF
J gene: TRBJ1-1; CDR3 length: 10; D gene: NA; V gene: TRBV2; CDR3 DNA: TGTGCCAGCGGGGGGACTGAAGCTTTCTTT; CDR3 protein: CASGGTEAFF
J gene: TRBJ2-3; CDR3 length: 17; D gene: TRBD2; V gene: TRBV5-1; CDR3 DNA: TGCGCCAGCAGCTCACTAGCGGGGGTCTCTAGCACAGATACGCAGTATTTT; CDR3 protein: CASSSLAGVSSTDTQYF
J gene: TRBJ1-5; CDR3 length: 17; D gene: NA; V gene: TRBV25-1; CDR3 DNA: TGTGCCAGCAGTGACAGGGGCGCAATAGATGGCAATCAGCCCCAGCATTTT; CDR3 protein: CASSDRGAIDGNQPQHF